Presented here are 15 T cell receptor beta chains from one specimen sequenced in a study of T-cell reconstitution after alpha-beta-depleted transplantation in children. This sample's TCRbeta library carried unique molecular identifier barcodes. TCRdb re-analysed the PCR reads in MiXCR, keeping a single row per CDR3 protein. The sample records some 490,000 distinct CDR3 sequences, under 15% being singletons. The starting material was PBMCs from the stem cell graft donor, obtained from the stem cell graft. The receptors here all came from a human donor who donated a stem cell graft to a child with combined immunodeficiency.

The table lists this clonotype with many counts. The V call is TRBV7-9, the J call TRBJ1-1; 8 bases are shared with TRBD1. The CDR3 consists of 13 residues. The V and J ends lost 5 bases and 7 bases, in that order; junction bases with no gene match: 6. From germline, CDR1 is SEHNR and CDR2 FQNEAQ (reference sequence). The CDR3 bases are TGTGCCAGCAGCACTCCCGGGACAGGTGAAGCTTTCTTT. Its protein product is CASSTPGTGEAFF.

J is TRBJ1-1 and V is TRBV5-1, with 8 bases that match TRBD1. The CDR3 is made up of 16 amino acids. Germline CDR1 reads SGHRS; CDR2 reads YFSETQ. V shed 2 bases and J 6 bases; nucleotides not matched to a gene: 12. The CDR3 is CASSFLQTGGLAEAFF. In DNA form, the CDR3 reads TGCGCCAGCAGCTTTTTACAAACAGGGGGGTTGGCTGAAGCTTTCTTT.

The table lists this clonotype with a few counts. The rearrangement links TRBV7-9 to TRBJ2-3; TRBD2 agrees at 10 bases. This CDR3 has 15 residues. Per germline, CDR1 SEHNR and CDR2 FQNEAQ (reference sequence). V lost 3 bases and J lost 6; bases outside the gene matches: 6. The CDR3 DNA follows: TGTGCCAGCAGCTTCCCAGCGGGGGGGCTTGATACGCAGTATTTT. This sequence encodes CASSFPAGGLDTQYF.

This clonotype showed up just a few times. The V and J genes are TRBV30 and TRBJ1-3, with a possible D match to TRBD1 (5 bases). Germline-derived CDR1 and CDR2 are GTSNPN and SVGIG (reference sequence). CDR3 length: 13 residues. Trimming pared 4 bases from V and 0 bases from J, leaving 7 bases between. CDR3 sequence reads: CAWTGPSGNTIYF. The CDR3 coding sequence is TGTGCCTGGACAGGGCCCTCTGGAAACACCATATATTTT.

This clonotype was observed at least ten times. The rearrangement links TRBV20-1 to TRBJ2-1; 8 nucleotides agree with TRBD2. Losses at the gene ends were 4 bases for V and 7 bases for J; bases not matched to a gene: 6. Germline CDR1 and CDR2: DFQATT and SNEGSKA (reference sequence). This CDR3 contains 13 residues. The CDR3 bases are TGCAGTGCTATATCCGGGACTAGGAATGAGCAGTTCTTC. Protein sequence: CSAISGTRNEQFF.

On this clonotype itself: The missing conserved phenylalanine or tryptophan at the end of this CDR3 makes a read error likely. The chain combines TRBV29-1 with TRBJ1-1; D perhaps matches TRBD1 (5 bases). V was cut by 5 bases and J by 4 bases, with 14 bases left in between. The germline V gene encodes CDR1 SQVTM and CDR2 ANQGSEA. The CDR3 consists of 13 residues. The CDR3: CSVKTDSSTEAFC. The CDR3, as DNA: TGCAGCGTTAAGACAGATTCAAGCACTGAAGCTTTCTGT.

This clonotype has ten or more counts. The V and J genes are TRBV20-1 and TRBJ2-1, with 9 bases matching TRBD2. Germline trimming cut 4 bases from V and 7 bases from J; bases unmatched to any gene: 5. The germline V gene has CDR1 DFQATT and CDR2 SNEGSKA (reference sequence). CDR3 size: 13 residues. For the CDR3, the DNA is TGCAGTGCTACCGGACTAGCGATAAATGAGCAGTTCTTC. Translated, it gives CSATGLAINEQFF.

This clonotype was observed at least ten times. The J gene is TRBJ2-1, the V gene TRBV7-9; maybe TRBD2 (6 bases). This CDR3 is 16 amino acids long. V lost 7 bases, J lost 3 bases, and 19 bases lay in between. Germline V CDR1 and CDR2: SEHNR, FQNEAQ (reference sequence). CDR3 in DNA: TGTGCCAGCACCCCGGAAGCCGGGAGTAGCTACAATGAGCAGTTCTTC. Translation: CASTPEAGSSYNEQFF.

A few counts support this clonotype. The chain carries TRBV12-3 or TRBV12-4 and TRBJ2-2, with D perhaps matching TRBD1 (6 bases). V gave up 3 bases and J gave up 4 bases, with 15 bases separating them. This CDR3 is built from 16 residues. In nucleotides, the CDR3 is TGTGCCAGCAGTTTGTATCTCAGGGGCGGCACCGGGGAGCTGTTTTTT. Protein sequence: CASSLYLRGGTGELFF.

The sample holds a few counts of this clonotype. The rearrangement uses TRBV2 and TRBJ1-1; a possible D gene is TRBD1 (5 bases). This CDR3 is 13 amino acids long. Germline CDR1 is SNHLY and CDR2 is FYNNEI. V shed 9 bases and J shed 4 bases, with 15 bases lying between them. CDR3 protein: CASPRGVTTEAFF. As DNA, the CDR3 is TGTGCCAGTCCGAGGGGCGTGACCACTGAAGCTTTCTTT.

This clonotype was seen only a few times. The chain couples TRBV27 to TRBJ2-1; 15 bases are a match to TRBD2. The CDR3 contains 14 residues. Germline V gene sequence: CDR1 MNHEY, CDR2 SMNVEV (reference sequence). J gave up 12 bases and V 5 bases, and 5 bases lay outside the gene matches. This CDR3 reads CASSPGLAGGLQFF. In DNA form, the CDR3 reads TGTGCCAGCAGTCCGGGACTAGCGGGAGGACTGCAGTTCTTC.

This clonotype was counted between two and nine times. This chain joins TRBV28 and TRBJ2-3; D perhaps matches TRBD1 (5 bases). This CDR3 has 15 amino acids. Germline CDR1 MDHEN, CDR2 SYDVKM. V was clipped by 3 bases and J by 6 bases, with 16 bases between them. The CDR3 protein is CASSFSTQGRDTQYF. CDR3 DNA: TGTGCCAGCAGTTTCAGTACCCAGGGAAGGGATACGCAGTATTTT.

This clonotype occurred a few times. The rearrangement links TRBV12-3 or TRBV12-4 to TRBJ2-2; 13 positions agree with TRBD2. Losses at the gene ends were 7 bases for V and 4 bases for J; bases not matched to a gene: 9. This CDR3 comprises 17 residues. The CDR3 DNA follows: TGTGCCAGCACCTCCGGACTAGCGGGAGTAGGCACCGGGGAGCTGTTTTTT. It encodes CASTSGLAGVGTGELFF.

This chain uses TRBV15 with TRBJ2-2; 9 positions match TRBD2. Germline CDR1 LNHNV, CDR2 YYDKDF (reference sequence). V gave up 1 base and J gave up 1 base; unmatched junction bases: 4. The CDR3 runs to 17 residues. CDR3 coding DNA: TGTGCCACCAGCAGAGGTCGACTAGCGGAGAACACCGGGGAGCTGTTTTTT. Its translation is CATSRGRLAENTGELFF.

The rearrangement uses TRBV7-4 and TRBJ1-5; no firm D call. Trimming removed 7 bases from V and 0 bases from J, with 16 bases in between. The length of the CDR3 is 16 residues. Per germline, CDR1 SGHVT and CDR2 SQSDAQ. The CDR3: CASTLERPSSNQPQHF. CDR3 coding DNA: TGTGCCAGCACGCTCGAAAGACCGAGTAGCAATCAGCCCCAGCATTTT.